Detailed here is one TCR beta chain. The data belong to a study of response to subunit inactivated influenza vaccine. Between the trimmed V and J ends, which lost 4 bases and 1 base, there was a span of 18 bases. The CDR3 loop spans 17 amino acids. Per germline, CDR1 KGHSH and CDR2 LQKENI. From the RT-PCR reads, TCRdb called clonotypes with MiXCR, one entry per CDR3 protein. The table records some 570,000 distinct CDR3 sequences, 11% of them present only once. The same sample was also used in a study of T cells expressing NK-cell markers. From that second work: A 5'RACE template switching approach incorporating UMIs was used to make TCR beta cDNA. Among the experiments, several used an anti-gamma-delta TCR antibody to restrict sorting to alpha-beta TCR T cells.

The chain couples TRBV18 to TRBJ2-3; D uncertain. The clonotype originates from a man between 50 and 59 years old who received an inactivated influenza vaccine. The source material was PBMCs from blood, sampled on the day of vaccination. The CDR3 nucleotides are TGTGCCAGCTCACAACTTCCTACCACAGACCGCACAGATACGCAGTATTTT. Translated: CASSQLPTTDRTDTQYF.